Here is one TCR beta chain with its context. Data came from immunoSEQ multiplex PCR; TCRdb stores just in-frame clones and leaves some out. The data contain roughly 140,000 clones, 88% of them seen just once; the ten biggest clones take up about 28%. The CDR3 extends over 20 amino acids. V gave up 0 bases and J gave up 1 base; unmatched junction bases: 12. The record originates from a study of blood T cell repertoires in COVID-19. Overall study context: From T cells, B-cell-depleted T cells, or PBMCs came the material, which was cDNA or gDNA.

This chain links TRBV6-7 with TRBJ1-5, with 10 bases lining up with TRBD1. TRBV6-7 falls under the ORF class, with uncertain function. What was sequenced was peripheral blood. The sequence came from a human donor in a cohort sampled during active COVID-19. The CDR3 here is CASSYSDRGVNIRSNQPQHF. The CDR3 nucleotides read TGTGCCAGCAGTTACTCGGACAGGGGGGTTAATATCAGGAGCAATCAGCCCCAGCATTTT.